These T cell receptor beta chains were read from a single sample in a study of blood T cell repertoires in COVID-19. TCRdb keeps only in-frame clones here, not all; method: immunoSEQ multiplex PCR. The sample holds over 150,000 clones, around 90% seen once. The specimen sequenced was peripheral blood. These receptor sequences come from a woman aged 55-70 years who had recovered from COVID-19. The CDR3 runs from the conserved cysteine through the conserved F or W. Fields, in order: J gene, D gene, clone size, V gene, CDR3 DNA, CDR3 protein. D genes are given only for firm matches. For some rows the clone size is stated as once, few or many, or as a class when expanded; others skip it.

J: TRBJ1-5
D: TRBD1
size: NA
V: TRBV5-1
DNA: TGCGCCAGCAGCTTCGACAGGGGCGAGCCCCAGCATTTT
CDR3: CASSFDRGEPQHF

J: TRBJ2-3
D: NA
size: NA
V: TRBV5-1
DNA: TGCGCCAGCAGCTTGTCGCGGCCGGGCACAGATACGCAGTATTTT
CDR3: CASSLSRPGTDTQYF

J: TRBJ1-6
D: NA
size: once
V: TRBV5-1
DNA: TGCGCCAGCAGCTCACAGGCCTCAAATTCACCCCTCCACTTT
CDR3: CASSSQASNSPLHF

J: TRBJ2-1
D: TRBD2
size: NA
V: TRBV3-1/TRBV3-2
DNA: TGTGCCAGCAGCCAAGTCCTTATGGGGGGGTTCCGCAATGAGCAGTTCTTC
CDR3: CASSQVLMGGFRNEQFF

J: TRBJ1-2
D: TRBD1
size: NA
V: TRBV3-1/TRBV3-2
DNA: TGTGCCAGCAGCTCCCTAGAGGGGACAGGGGTGGGCTACACCTTC
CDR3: CASSSLEGTGVGYTF

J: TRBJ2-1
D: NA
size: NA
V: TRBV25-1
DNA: TGTGCCAGCAGTGTCGGCAATGAGCAGTTCTTC
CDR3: CASSVGNEQFF

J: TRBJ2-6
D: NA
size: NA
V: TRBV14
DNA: TGTGCCAGCAGCCTGGGGGGGCAAGGGGCCAACGTCCTGACTTTC
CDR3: CASSLGGQGANVLTF

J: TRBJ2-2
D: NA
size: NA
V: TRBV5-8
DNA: TGTGCCAGCAGCTTGGGTGCGGAGCCGGGCACCGGGGAGCTGTTTTTT
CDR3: CASSLGAEPGTGELFF

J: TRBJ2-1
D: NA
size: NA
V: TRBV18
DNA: TGTGCCAGCTCACACGCGGGATCCACCAATGAGCAGTTCTTC
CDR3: CASSHAGSTNEQFF

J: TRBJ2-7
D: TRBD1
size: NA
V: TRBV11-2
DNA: TGTGCCACCAGCTTAGGGGGGGACAGGGGGCGCCACGAGCAGTACTTC
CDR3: CATSLGGDRGRHEQYF

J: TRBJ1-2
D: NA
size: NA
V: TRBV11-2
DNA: TGTGCCAGCAGCTTCGCGGGAGGTGATGGCTACACCTTC
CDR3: CASSFAGGDGYTF

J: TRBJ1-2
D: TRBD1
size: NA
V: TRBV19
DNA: TGTGCCAGTACCCCAAACCCGACAGGGGAAGGCTACACCTTC
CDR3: CASTPNPTGEGYTF

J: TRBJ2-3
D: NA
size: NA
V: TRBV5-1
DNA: TGCGCCAGCAGCCCCGGGATTCGGGCCTGGTCTAGCACAGATACGCAGTATTTT
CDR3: CASSPGIRAWSSTDTQYF

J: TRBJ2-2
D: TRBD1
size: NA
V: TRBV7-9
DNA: TGTGCCAGAGGACAGGACGGTGTAAACACCGGGGAGCTGTTTTTT
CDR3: CARGQDGVNTGELFF

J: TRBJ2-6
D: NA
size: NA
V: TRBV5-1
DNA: TGCGCCAGCAGCTTACAGAATCTTCCTGGGGCCAACGTCCTGACTTTC
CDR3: CASSLQNLPGANVLTF

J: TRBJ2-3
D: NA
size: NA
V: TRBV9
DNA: TGTGCCAGCAGCGTACCCATCGACGGGGTTAGCACAGATACGCAGTATTTT
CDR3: CASSVPIDGVSTDTQYF

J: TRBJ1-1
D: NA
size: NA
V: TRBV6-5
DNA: TGTGCCAGCAGTTACGTCCAGGACACTGAAGCTTTCTTT
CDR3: CASSYVQDTEAFF

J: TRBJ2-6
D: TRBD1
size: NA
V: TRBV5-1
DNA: TGCGCCAGCAGCGGGGACAGCTCTGGGGCCAACGTCCTGACTTTC
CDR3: CASSGDSSGANVLTF

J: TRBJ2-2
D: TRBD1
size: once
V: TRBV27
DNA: TGTGCCAGCAGCCGTGACAGGGGGCATACCGGGGAGCTGTTTTTT
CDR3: CASSRDRGHTGELFF

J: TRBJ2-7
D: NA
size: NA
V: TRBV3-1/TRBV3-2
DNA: TGTGCCAGCAGCCAGGGAATCTGGACACCCCTTACCTACGAGCAGTACTTC
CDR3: CASSQGIWTPLTYEQYF

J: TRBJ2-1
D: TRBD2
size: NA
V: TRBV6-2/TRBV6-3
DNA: TGTGCCAGCAGTTCGGGACTAGCGGGCCACAATGAGCAGTTCTTC
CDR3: CASSSGLAGHNEQFF

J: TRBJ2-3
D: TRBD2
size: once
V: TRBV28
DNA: TGTGCCAGCAGTTTATACATCTCTAGCGGGGGGGCCGCAGATACGCAGTATTTT
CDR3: CASSLYISSGGAADTQYF

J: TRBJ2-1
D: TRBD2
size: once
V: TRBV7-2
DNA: TGTGCCAGCAGCTTCCGACTAGCGGGGGGCAATGAGCAGTTCTTC
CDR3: CASSFRLAGGNEQFF

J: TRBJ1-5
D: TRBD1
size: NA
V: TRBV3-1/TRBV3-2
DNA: TGTGCCAGCAGCCAACGAGGGGGCCGCAGGCAGCCCCAGCATTTT
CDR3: CASSQRGGRRQPQHF

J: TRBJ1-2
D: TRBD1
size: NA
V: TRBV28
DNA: TGTGCCAGCAGTATCAATCCGGGACAGGCTCGCGGCTACACCTTC
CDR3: CASSINPGQARGYTF

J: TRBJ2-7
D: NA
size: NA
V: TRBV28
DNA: TGTGCCAGCAGTCAGGGGCCCACCTACGAGCAGTACTTC
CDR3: CASSQGPTYEQYF

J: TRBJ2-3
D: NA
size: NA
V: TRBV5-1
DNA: TGCGCCAGCAGCGAGGGGAGGACAGGAACTAGCACAGATACGCAGTATTTT
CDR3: CASSEGRTGTSTDTQYF

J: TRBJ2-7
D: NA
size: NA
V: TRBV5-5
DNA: TGTGCCAGCAGCTTGGCCGCAGAAGAGCAGTACTTC
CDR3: CASSLAAEEQYF

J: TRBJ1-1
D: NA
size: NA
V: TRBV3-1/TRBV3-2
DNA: TGTGCCAGCAGCCTCAGGGTGATGAACACTGAAGCTTTCTTT
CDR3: CASSLRVMNTEAFF

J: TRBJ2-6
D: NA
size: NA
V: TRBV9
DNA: TGTGCCAGCAGCCCGAGTCCGGTCTCTGGGGCCAACGTCCTGACTTTC
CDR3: CASSPSPVSGANVLTF

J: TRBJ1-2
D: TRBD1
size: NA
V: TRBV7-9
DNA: TGTGCCAGCAGCTCCCCCCGGGACAGGGCTGTAGTTGGCTACACCTTC
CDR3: CASSSPRDRAVVGYTF

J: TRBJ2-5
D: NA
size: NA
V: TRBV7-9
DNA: TGTGCCAGCAGCGGGCAGGGCCAAGAGACCCAGTACTTC
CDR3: CASSGQGQETQYF

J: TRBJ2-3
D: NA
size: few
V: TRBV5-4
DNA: TGTGCCAGCAGCTTGTATGCAGATACGCAGTATTTT
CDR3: CASSLYADTQYF

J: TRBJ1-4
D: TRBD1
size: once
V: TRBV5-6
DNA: TGTGCCAGCAGCGCAATGGACAGGGACTATGAAAAACTGTTTTTT
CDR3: CASSAMDRDYEKLFF

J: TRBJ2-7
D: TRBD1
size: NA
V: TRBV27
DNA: TGTGCCAGCAGTACCCAGACAGGGTTTAACGAGCAGTACTTC
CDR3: CASSTQTGFNEQYF

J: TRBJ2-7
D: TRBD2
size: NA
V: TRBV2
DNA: TGTGCCAGCAGTGACCCAGCGGGGGGGTTTTCGCAGTACTTC
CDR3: CASSDPAGGFSQYF

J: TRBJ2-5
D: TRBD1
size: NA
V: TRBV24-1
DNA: TGTGCCACCAGTGATCGACAGGGGGAGACCCAAGAGACCCAGTACTTC
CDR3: CATSDRQGETQETQYF

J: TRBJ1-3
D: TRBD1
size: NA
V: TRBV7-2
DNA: TGTGCCAGCAGCTTTACAGGGGGCTCTGGAAACACCATATATTTT
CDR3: CASSFTGGSGNTIYF

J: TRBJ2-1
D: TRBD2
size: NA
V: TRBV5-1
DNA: TGCGCCAGCAGCTTCGGTGGCGGGGGGGCCGAGGAGCAGTTCTTC
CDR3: CASSFGGGGAEEQFF

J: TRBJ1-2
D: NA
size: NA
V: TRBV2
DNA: TGTGCCAGCAGTGTTCAGGCCTACTATGGCTACACCTTC
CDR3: CASSVQAYYGYTF

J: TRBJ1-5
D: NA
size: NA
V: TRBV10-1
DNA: TGCGCCAGCAAAGGCAACTATAGCAATCAGCCCCAGCATTTT
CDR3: CASKGNYSNQPQHF

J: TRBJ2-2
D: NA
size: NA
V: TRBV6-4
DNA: TGTGCCAGCAGCGCCTCAGGGGTCGCGAACACCGGGGAGCTGTTTTTT
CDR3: CASSASGVANTGELFF

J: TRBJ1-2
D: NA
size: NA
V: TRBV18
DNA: TGTGCCAGCTCCTCACCGGGGGTATATGGCTACACCTTC
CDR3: CASSSPGVYGYTF

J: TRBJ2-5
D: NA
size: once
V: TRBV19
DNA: TGTGCCAGTAGTATGGTTCCAGGGCGGATTGAGACCCAGTACTTC
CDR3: CASSMVPGRIETQYF

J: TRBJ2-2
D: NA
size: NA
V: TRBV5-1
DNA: TGCGCCAGCAGCTCCGGGGCGAACACCGGGGAGCTGTTTTTT
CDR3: CASSSGANTGELFF

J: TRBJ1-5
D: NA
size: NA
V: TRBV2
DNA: TGTGCCAGCACCAGGGACACCCAGGGGCAGCCCCAGCATTTT
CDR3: CASTRDTQGQPQHF

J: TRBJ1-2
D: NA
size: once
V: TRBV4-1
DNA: TGCGCCAGCAGCCCAGTACCGAGAGGAGGGTTTAACTATGGCTACACCTTC
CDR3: CASSPVPRGGFNYGYTF

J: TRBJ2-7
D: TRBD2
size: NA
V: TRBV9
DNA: TGTGCCAGCAGTCGACCGGGGGGCTACGAGCAGTACTTC
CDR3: CASSRPGGYEQYF